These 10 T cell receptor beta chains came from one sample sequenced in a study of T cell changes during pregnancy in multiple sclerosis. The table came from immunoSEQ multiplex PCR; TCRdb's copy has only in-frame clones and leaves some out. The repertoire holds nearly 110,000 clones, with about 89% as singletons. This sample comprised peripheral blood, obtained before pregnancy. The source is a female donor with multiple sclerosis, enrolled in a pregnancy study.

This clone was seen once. The CDR3 protein is CASSGRTGSKTRTYEQYF. In DNA form, the CDR3 reads TGTGCCAGCAGCGGGCGGACAGGGAGCAAGACACGGACCTACGAGCAGTACTTC. The chain employs TRBV11-3 and TRBJ2-7, with 8 bases lining up with TRBD1. The CDR3 sequence is 18 residues long. V shed 5 bases, J shed 2 bases, and the junction held 17 bases outside the gene matches. Germline loops: CDR1 SGHNT, CDR2 YENEEA. Full variable domain (remainder filled in from reference TRBV11-3 and TRBJ2-7): EAGVVQSPRYKIIEKKQPVAFWCNPISGHNTLYWYLQNLGQGPELLIRYENEEAVDDSQLPKDRFSAERLKGVDSTLKIQPAELGDSAVYLCASSGRTGSKTRTYEQYFGPGTRLTVT.

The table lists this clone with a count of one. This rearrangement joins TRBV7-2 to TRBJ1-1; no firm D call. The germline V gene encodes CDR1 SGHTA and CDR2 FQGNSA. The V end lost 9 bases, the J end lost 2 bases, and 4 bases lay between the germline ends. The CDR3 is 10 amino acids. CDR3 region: CASKNTEAFF. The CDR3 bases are TGTGCCAGTAAAAACACTGAAGCTTTCTTT.

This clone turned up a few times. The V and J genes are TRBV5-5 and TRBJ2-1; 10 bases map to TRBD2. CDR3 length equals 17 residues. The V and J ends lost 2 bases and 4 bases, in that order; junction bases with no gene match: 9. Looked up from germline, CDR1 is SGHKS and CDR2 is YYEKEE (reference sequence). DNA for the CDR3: TGTGCCAGCAGCTTTCGACTAGCGGGCAATATGTACAATGAGCAGTTCTTC. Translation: CASSFRLAGNMYNEQFF.

The CDR3 region is CAISESRGQGDMGTQYF. The DNA for the CDR3 is TGTGCCATCAGTGAGTCTAGAGGACAGGGGGACATGGGGACCCAGTACTTC. This chain uses TRBV10-3 with TRBJ2-5; 10 bases line up with TRBD1. Per the germline V gene, CDR1 is ENHRY and CDR2 is SYGVKD. Germline trimming cut 0 bases from V and 7 bases from J; bases unmatched to any gene: 11. The CDR3 extends over 17 amino acids.

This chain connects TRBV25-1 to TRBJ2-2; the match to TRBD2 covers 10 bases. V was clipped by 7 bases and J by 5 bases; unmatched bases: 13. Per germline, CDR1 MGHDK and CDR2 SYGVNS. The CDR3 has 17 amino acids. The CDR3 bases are TGTGCCAGCACTGCTAGCGGGAGAGGCTCGAGGACCGGGGAGCTGTTTTTT. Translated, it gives CASTASGRGSRTGELFF.

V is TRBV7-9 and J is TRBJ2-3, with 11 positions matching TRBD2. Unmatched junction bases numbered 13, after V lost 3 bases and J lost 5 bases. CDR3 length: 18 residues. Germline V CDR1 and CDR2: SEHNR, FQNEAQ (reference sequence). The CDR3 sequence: CASSFGVAGGLFKDTQYF. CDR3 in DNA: TGTGCCAGCAGCTTTGGAGTAGCGGGGGGGCTCTTTAAAGATACGCAGTATTTT.

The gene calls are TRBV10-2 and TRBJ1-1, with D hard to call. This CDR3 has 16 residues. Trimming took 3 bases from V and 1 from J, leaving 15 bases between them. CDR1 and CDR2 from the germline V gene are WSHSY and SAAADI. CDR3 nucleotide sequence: TGCGCCAGCAGTGACTCTCTCAGGTTAAAGAACACTGAAGCTTTCTTT. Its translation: CASSDSLRLKNTEAFF.

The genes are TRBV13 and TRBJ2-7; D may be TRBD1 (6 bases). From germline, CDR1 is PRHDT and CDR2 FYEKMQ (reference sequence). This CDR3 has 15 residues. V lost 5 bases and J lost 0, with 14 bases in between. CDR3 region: CASSLFRDNSYEQYF. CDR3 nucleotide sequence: TGTGCCAGCAGCCTGTTTCGGGACAACTCCTACGAGCAGTACTTC.

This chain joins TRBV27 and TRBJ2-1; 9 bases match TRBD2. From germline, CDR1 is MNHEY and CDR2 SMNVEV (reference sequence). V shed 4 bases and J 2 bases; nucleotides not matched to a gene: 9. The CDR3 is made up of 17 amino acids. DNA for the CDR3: TGTGCCAGCAGTTACGCGGCTAGCGGGACTACCTACAATGAGCAGTTCTTC. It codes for CASSYAASGTTYNEQFF.

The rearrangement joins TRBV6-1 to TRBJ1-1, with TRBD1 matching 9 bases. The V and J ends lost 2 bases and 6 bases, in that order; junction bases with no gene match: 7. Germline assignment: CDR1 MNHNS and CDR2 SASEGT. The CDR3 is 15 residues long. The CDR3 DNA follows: TGTGCCAGCAGTGAAAGTATGGGACAGGGAGCTGAAGCTTTCTTT. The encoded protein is CASSESMGQGAEAFF.